The rows below give T cell receptor beta chains drawn from one sample of a study of identical twins. TCRdb re-derived calls from the 5' RACE reads in MiXCR, one entry per CDR3 protein. This table holds some 440,000 distinct CDR3 sequences, roughly 24% found once. Another study also made use of these data, one on T cells expressing NK-cell markers.

The sequenced sample was CD4+ T cells sorted from blood. The source of these receptors is a woman aged 18-29 years in good health. CDR3s include the opening cysteine and the closing phenylalanine or tryptophan. Fields, in order: V gene, J gene, CDR3 protein.

TRBV6-2/TRBV6-3,TRBJ2-1,CASSRRTSGSYGSYNEQFF
TRBV7-3,TRBJ2-6,CASSRGPGGFGANVLTF
TRBV5-1,TRBJ2-5,CASSFVPAGRQETQYF
TRBV12-3/TRBV12-4,TRBJ1-2,CASSLTPVPYGYTF
TRBV11-2,TRBJ1-2,CASSSPWTGNYGYTF
TRBV11-1,TRBJ2-3,CASSHQKLLTSGVADTQYF
TRBV10-1,TRBJ2-7,CASTGTRSTPQYF
TRBV5-5,TRBJ2-2,CASSGPVAGELFF
TRBV18,TRBJ2-2,CASSSGGATGELFF
TRBV1,TRBJ2-7,CTSSQERSQEATYEQYF
TRBV5-1,TRBJ2-2,CASSLGSTGAGELFF
TRBV4-3,TRBJ2-1,CASSQFGQGAYNEQFF
TRBV11-2,TRBJ2-7,CASSWGDTSYEQYF
TRBV5-6,TRBJ2-7,CASSTSGTGRSYEQYF
TRBV12-3/TRBV12-4,TRBJ2-1,CASRPAGSYNEQFF
TRBV9,TRBJ2-2,CASSASSGTPNTGELFF
TRBV6-5,TRBJ1-3,CASSYSSRTPGYTIYF
TRBV7-2,TRBJ2-1,CASSFTLSSYNEQFF
TRBV5-6,TRBJ2-3,CASSLGRSDTQYF
TRBV3-1,TRBJ2-3,CASSRPGEDTQYF
TRBV12-3/TRBV12-4,TRBJ2-1,CASTLGEGRPYNEQFF
TRBV6-5,TRBJ1-1,CASSYDWRITLNTEAFF
TRBV7-8,TRBJ2-1,CASSPGGYPNEQFF
TRBV5-1,TRBJ1-1,CASSPGAGRGTEAFF
TRBV15,TRBJ1-5,CATSRDGQLSNQPQHF
TRBV18,TRBJ2-1,CASSLSSGGSSYNEQFF
TRBV20-1,TRBJ2-2,CSARPASGPGELFF
TRBV7-7,TRBJ2-3,CASPQYPARACTSTDTQYF
TRBV6-1,TRBJ1-2,CASKLRASYGYTF
TRBV15,TRBJ1-4,CATSTSRGQVEKLFF
TRBV11-2,TRBJ1-1,CASSGYRGAEAFF
TRBV5-1,TRBJ2-4,CASSLYQGALVAKNIQYF
TRBV15,TRBJ2-5,CATSRPDEETQYF
TRBV6-1,TRBJ2-3,CANSRGGHSSTDTQYF
TRBV20-1,TRBJ1-1,CSASRDRGLGTEAFF
TRBV20-1,TRBJ2-3,CSARDRLAGTYTDTQYF
TRBV10-3,TRBJ2-7,CAISETGKPIYEQYF
TRBV5-1,TRBJ2-3,CASSPGTVNSDTQYF
TRBV27,TRBJ1-6,CASRLKGSPLHF
TRBV20-1,TRBJ2-7,CSAREVGGAYYEQYF
TRBV18,TRBJ2-1,CASSPPGGSYNEQFF
TRBV7-2,TRBJ2-3,CASSYRTSGGHTQYF
TRBV10-3,TRBJ2-1,CAISELLSSYNEQFF
TRBV11-2,TRBJ2-2,CASRNPRMGAPGELFF
TRBV20-1,TRBJ2-7,CSASLASEQYF
TRBV11-2,TRBJ2-7,CASTPGGGSTGEQYF
TRBV5-1,TRBJ2-1,CASSLIGRSNEQFF
TRBV7-7,TRBJ2-1,CASSANGPYNEQFF
TRBV6-1,TRBJ2-2,CASTRLAGGAGELFF
TRBV29-1,TRBJ2-7,CSVKREGFPYEQYF
TRBV15,TRBJ1-1,CATSRVSSRATEAFF
TRBV29-1,TRBJ1-2,CSVVTNYGYTF
TRBV12-3/TRBV12-4,TRBJ2-1,CASSLAGGPRQFF
TRBV3-1,TRBJ1-1,CASSQSDRNTEAFF
TRBV10-2,TRBJ1-1,CASSQWGAYTEAFF